This T cell receptor beta chain was recorded in a study of blood T cell repertoires in COVID-19. Data came from immunoSEQ multiplex PCR; TCRdb stores just in-frame clones and leaves some out. The table records fewer than 350,000 clones, 70% to 90% of them present only once. There are 14 residues in the CDR3. Trimming left V 5 bases short and J 3 bases short, with 14 bases between. Per germline, CDR1 SGHNT and CDR2 YYREEE (reference sequence). Material for sequencing was peripheral blood. The chain uses TRBV5-4 and TRBJ1-2; D remains ambiguous. The origin of this receptor is a woman aged 25 to 39 who had recovered from COVID-19. The CDR3 is CASSPLGVDYGYTF. The CDR3, as DNA: TGTGCCAGCAGTCCTCTGGGCGTCGACTATGGCTACACCTTC. The full variable domain, completed using reference TRBV5-4 and TRBJ1-2, is ETGVTQSPTHLIKTRGQQVTLRCSSQSGHNTVSWYQQALGQGPQFIFQYYREEENGRGNFPPRFSGLQFPNYSSELNVNALELDDSALYLCASSPLGVDYGYTFGSGTRLTVV.